One and the same sample provided the 24 T cell receptor beta chains below, sequenced in a study of molecular identifiers for immune sequencing clone quantification. TCRdb reanalysed the PCR reads using MiXCR and keeps one entry per CDR3 protein. The sample records tens of thousands of distinct CDR3 sequences, 20% to 30% being singletons. Input material: naive CD8+ T cells from blood, with Jurkat cell RNA spiked in. Noted subset: FACS-sorted CD8+CD4-CCR7+CD45RA+ naive T cells. The receptors derive from a human donor in good health. Some libraries in this study had Jurkat cell RNA spiked in.

Notes on this clonotype: A much larger clone lies one base from this, so it may be a read error. The chain uses TRBV7-9 and TRBJ2-6, with D uncertain. The CDR3 is made up of 16 amino acids. Germline assignment: CDR1 SEHNR and CDR2 FQNEAQ (reference sequence). Trimming stripped 5 bases from V and 4 bases from J, with 15 bases between. The DNA for the CDR3 is TGTGCCAGCAGCCGACCTAACGGGTCCGGGGCCAACGTCCTGACTTTC. This encodes CASSRPNGSGANVLTF.

As for this clonotype: Being one base from a much bigger clone, this may be a read error. V gene TRBV5-4 combines with J gene TRBJ2-3; no clear D. CDR3 length: 17 amino acids. CDR1 is SGHNT and CDR2 is YYREEE in the germline V gene (reference sequence). The CDR3: CASSLEGSSPVTETQYF. Here the CDR3 DNA reads TGTGCCAGCAGCTTGGAGGGTTCGAGCCCCGTCACAGAAACGCAGTATTTT. Using reference TRBV5-4 and TRBJ2-3 for the parts outside the CDR3, the full variable domain is ETGVTQSPTHLIKTRGQQVTLRCSSQSGHNTVSWYQQALGQGPQFIFQYYREEENGRGNFPPRFSGLQFPNYSSELNVNALELDDSALYLCASSLEGSSPVTETQYFGPGTRLTVL.

Comments on this clonotype: One base away lies a much larger clone, so this may be a sequencing read error. The chain couples TRBV7-6 to TRBJ1-4; the D is unclear. The CDR3 has 15 residues. Per germline, CDR1 SGHVS and CDR2 FNYEAQ. The CDR3, as DNA: TGTCCCAGCAGCTTAGGAACGGAGCCAAATGAAAAACTGTTTTTT. It yields the protein CPSSLGTEPNEKLFF. Full variable domain (rest looked up from reference TRBV7-6 and TRBJ1-4): GAGVSQSPRYKVTKRGQDVALRCDPISGHVSLYWYRQALGQGPEFLTYFNYEAQQDKSGLPNDRFSAERPEGSISTLTIQRTEQRDSAMYRCPSSLGTEPNEKLFFGSGTQLSVL.

This clonotype was seen ten or more times. CDR3 sequence reads: CASRPDRYEQYF. In DNA form, the CDR3 reads TGTGCCAGCAGACCGGACCGGTACGAGCAGTACTTC. This chain uses TRBV28 with TRBJ2-7; D is uncertain. The germline V gene encodes CDR1 MDHEN and CDR2 SYDVKM. The CDR3 is 12 residues long. V was trimmed by 6 bases and J by 4 bases, leaving 10 bases between them.

This clonotype was observed many times. V gene TRBV12-3 or TRBV12-4 combines with J gene TRBJ2-3; 11 bases fit TRBD2. With V trimmed by 6 bases and J by 2 bases, 4 bases remained unmatched. The CDR3 length is 15 residues. The CDR3, as DNA: TGTGCCAGCAGACCGGGACTAGCGGACACAGATACGCAGTATTTT. This gives the protein CASRPGLADTDTQYF.

With respect to this clonotype: With a much larger clone just one base away, this may be a read error. V and J are TRBV20-1 and TRBJ1-5; D not resolved. Germline V gene data show CDR1 as DFQATT and CDR2 as SNEGSKA (reference sequence). The CDR3 has 13 amino acids. V was trimmed by 6 bases and J by 1 base, leaving 10 bases between them. Written as DNA, the CDR3 is TGCAGTGCAAGTAGGCTGAGCAATCAGCCCCAGCATTTT. Amino acids: CSASRLSNQPQHF.

The J gene is TRBJ2-2, the V gene TRBV7-9, with a possible D match to TRBD2 (6 bases). V was shortened by 4 bases and J by 2 bases, with 11 bases between the two germline ends. There are 15 residues in the CDR3. CDR1 and CDR2 from the germline V gene are SEHNR and FQNEAQ (reference sequence). The CDR3 DNA is TGTGCCAGCAGCTCCGGGACTTCTAACACCGGGGAGCTGTTTTTT. Protein product: CASSSGTSNTGELFF.

This chain's CDR3 is CASSPGLAKTIYEQYF. CDR3 sequence (DNA): TGTGCCAGCAGCCCGGGACTAGCGAAAACGATCTACGAGCAGTACTTC. This rearrangement joins TRBV9 to TRBJ2-7; TRBD2 agrees at 10 bases. Germline values: CDR1 SGDLS, CDR2 YYNGEE. The CDR3 loop spans 16 amino acids. With 4 bases clipped from V and 3 bases from J, the junction kept 10 bases outside the gene matches. Full variable domain (rest looked up from reference TRBV9 and TRBJ2-7): DSGVTQTPKHLITATGQRVTLRCSPRSGDLSVYWYQQSLDQGLQFLIQYYNGEERAKGNILERFSAQQFPDLHSELNLSSLELGDSALYFCASSPGLAKTIYEQYFGPGTRLTVT.

The rearrangement links TRBV9 to TRBJ2-3; a possible D gene is TRBD2 (6 bases). The germline V gene has CDR1 SGDLS and CDR2 YYNGEE. V gave up 2 bases and J gave up 5 bases, with 18 bases separating them. The CDR3 sequence is 16 residues long. The chain's CDR3 is CASSVGASAKGDTQYF. DNA for the CDR3: TGTGCCAGCAGCGTCGGGGCTAGCGCCAAGGGAGATACGCAGTATTTT. Based on the CDR3 plus reference TRBV9 and TRBJ2-3, the full variable domain is DSGVTQTPKHLITATGQRVTLRCSPRSGDLSVYWYQQSLDQGLQFLIQYYNGEERAKGNILERFSAQQFPDLHSELNLSSLELGDSALYFCASSVGASAKGDTQYFGPGTRLTVL.

This clonotype has a count of ten or more. The chain has TRBV7-8 and TRBJ1-1; 7 nucleotides match TRBD1. The CDR3 sequence is 15 residues long. V was clipped by 5 bases and J by 0 bases; unmatched bases: 6. The germline CDR1 and CDR2 sequences are SGHVS and FQNEAQ. The CDR3 spells CASSPRTGLNTEAFF. The CDR3 DNA sequence: TGTGCCAGCAGCCCCCGGACAGGTCTGAACACTGAAGCTTTCTTT.

In regard to this clonotype: Possible read error: a much larger clone is one base away. The conserved final phenylalanine or tryptophan is absent from the CDR3, which likely points to a read error. The chain links TRBV6-2 or TRBV6-3 to TRBJ1-1; D call uncertain. Trimming left V 6 bases short and J 0 bases short, with 17 bases between. The CDR3 contains 16 residues. Germline CDR1 is MNHEY and CDR2 is SVGEGT. In DNA form, the CDR3 reads TGTGCCAGCAGCCTCTCTTTGGAGGGAATGAACACTGAAGCTTTCCTT. Translating it yields CASSLSLEGMNTEAFL.

This clonotype has a count of ten or more. The chain has TRBV19 and TRBJ2-6; the D is unclear. The CDR3 loop spans 15 amino acids. Germline values: CDR1 LNHDA, CDR2 SQIVND (reference sequence). V lost 3 bases and J 4 bases, leaving 10 bases between the germline ends. The CDR3 DNA sequence: TGTGCCAGTAGTATTCCCACGGCCGGGGCCAACGTCCTGACTTTC. Protein product: CASSIPTAGANVLTF.

This sequence joins TRBV7-9 and TRBJ2-5; D unclear. The V end was cut by 3 bases, the J end by 3 bases, with 11 bases between. Germline CDR1 is SEHNR and CDR2 is FQNEAQ (reference sequence). The CDR3 extends over 14 amino acids. The DNA for the CDR3 is TGTGCCAGCAGCTTTATATCGAGCGAAGAGACCCAGTACTTC. Protein: CASSFISSEETQYF.

This clonotype was observed at least ten times. One junction end disagrees with the germline gene, perhaps due to a read error. The V and J genes are TRBV4-1 and TRBJ2-7; 8 nucleotides match TRBD1. CDR3 length equals 14 residues. Per the germline V gene, CDR1 is MGHRA and CDR2 is YSYEKL. The CDR3 DNA follows: TGCGCCGGCAGCCAAGTAGACAGGGGTTACGAGCAGTACTTC. It translates to CAGSQVDRGYEQYF.

As for this clonotype: A much bigger clone sits one base away, suggesting this may be a read error. This rearrangement joins TRBV27 to TRBJ2-7; TRBD1 or TRBD2 may be the D gene (6 bases each). The CDR3 totals 14 residues. The germline gives CDR1 MNHEY, CDR2 SMNVEV (reference sequence). CDR3 sequence (DNA): TGTGCCTGCAGTTTAACAACGGGGGCATACGAGCAGTACTTC. Residues: CACSLTTGAYEQYF.

In this sample, this clonotype turned up once. This may come from a read error, since a much larger clone is one base off. V is TRBV25-1 and J is TRBJ1-5; D possibly corresponds to TRBD1 (5 bases). Germline V lookup: CDR1 MGHDK, CDR2 SYGVNS. The CDR3 spans 18 residues. V lost 7 bases and J 5 bases, leaving 27 bases between the germline ends. DNA for the CDR3: TGTGCCAGCACCCGTAATACTCCCCGGGACGGGGGGGATCAGCCCCAGCATTTT. This gives the protein CASTRNTPRDGGDQPQHF.

This rearrangement joins TRBV20-1 to TRBJ2-5, with TRBD1 identical over 8 bases. This CDR3 spans 14 amino acids. Germline assignment: CDR1 DFQATT and CDR2 SNEGSKA (reference sequence). V lost 2 bases to trimming and J lost 3 bases; unmatched junction nucleotides: 5. CDR3 amino acids: CSARYGQGEETQYF. The CDR3 DNA follows: TGCAGTGCTAGATATGGACAGGGCGAAGAGACCCAGTACTTC.

This clonotype was detected many times. The rearrangement links TRBV5-1 to TRBJ1-2, with unresolved D. CDR1 SGHRS and CDR2 YFSETQ come from the germline V gene. The CDR3 contains 14 residues. V was trimmed by 0 bases and J by 0 bases, leaving 6 bases between them. Here the CDR3 reads CASSLAETNYGYTF. CDR3 bases: TGCGCCAGCAGCTTGGCCGAGACTAACTATGGCTACACCTTC.

The chain employs TRBV20-1 and TRBJ2-7; D unresolved. Deletions cut 0 bases from V and 1 base from J, with 16 bases between. The length of the CDR3 is 16 residues. Germline loops: CDR1 DFQATT, CDR2 SNEGSKA (reference sequence). CDR3 DNA sequence: TGCAGTGCTAGAGAGGTGAGACTGGAAAGTTCCTACGAGCAGTACTTC. Its translation is CSAREVRLESSYEQYF.

This clonotype was counted once. The chain recombines TRBV19 with TRBJ2-7; 8 bases are a match to TRBD2. The CDR3 sequence is 13 residues long. Looked up from germline, CDR1 is LNHDA and CDR2 is SQIVND (reference sequence). V trimming: 6 bases; J trimming: 3 bases; junction bases outside the gene matches: 4. This chain's CDR3 is CASRQTSDYEQYF. CDR3 in DNA: TGTGCCAGTAGGCAGACTAGCGACTACGAGCAGTACTTC.

For this clonotype: A clone one base away is much larger, so this may be a read error. This rearrangement joins TRBV28 to TRBJ2-3; 7 bases are a match to TRBD2. Looked up from germline, CDR1 is MDHEN and CDR2 is SYDVKM. CDR3 length: 17 amino acids. The CDR3 DNA follows: TGTGCCAGCAGTGTAGCGGGCTTGGCATTGTCGACAGATACGCTGTATTTT. Protein sequence: CASSVAGLALSTDTLYF.

This clonotype was seen a single time. Being one base from a much bigger clone, this may be a read error. The genes are TRBV4-3 and TRBJ2-7; D is possibly TRBD1 or TRBD2 (5 bases each). CDR3 length: 13 amino acids. Germline V lookup: CDR1 LGHNA, CDR2 YSLEER. CDR3 in DNA: TGCGCCAGCAGCCAAGGACTCCTGGGGGAGCGGTACTTC. It codes for CASSQGLLGERYF.

This clonotype came up a few times. The chain has TRBV4-1 and TRBJ2-1; 7 bases line up with TRBD2. Germline V gives CDR1 MGHRA, CDR2 YSYEKL. Unmatched junction bases numbered 11, after V lost 0 bases and J lost 0 bases. This CDR3 spans 19 amino acids. The CDR3, as DNA: TGCGCCAGCAGCCAAGATCGACCGGGACTACCGCGCTCCTACAATGAGCAGTTCTTC. The encoded protein is CASSQDRPGLPRSYNEQFF.

This clonotype was observed many times. The rearrangement joins TRBV7-9 to TRBJ1-5; D possibly corresponds to TRBD1 (6 bases). V lost 5 bases, J lost 4 bases, and 12 bases lay in between. This CDR3 has 14 amino acids. Per germline, CDR1 SEHNR and CDR2 FQNEAQ (reference sequence). This chain's CDR3 is CASSPTGPNQPQHF. The CDR3 DNA follows: TGTGCCAGCAGCCCGACAGGCCCGAATCAGCCCCAGCATTTT.